These 23 T cell receptor beta chains share one sample of origin, sequenced in a study of blood T cell repertoires in COVID-19. Repertoires were generated with immunoSEQ multiplex PCR, while TCRdb's copy carries only in-frame clones and drops some. The profile covers hundreds of thousands of clones, with 85% appearing a single time and under 4% taken by the ten largest. Sequenced input: peripheral blood. The receptors were gathered from a young woman with acute or convalescent COVID-19.

This clone was seen at least ten times. The rearrangement joins TRBV6-4 to TRBJ2-7; TRBD1 aligns across 9 bases. This CDR3 region has 16 residues. Germline V gene lookup returns CDR1 MRHNA and CDR2 SNTAGT. Trimming cost V 4 bases and J 5 bases; bases outside gene matches: 12. The CDR3 protein is CASSANPGTGQDEQYF. The CDR3 bases are TGTGCCAGCAGTGCAAACCCCGGGACAGGGCAGGACGAGCAGTACTTC.

V gene TRBV19 combines with J gene TRBJ1-2; no firm D call. CDR1 is LNHDA and CDR2 is SQIVND in the germline V gene (reference sequence). The CDR3 has 17 amino acids. V shed 3 bases and J shed 2 bases, with 19 bases lying between them. CDR3 sequence (DNA): TGTGCCAGTAGTATCCCGAGCGGGCGTGGGAAAAACTATGGCTACACCTTC. It translates to CASSIPSGRGKNYGYTF.

The J gene is TRBJ1-4, the V gene TRBV3-1 (or the pseudogene TRBV3-2); D is unresolved. In germline, CDR1 is LGHDT, CDR2 YNNKEL (reference sequence). V was clipped by 1 base and J by 0 bases, with 9 bases between them. This CDR3 contains 16 residues. CDR3 nucleotides: TGTGCCAGCAGCCAAGGAATCGGGGCAACTAATGAAAAACTGTTTTTT. Translation gives CASSQGIGATNEKLFF.

The table lists this clone with a count of one. The chain combines TRBV14 with TRBJ1-6; no firm D call. From germline, CDR1 is SGHDN and CDR2 FVKESK. V was pared by 2 bases and J by 9 bases, with 8 bases between. This CDR3 region has 13 residues. CDR3 residues: CASSQSSGSPLHF. The CDR3 coding sequence is TGTGCCAGCAGCCAATCGAGTGGTTCACCCCTCCACTTT. Full variable domain (outside the CDR3, taken from reference TRBV14 and TRBJ1-6): EAGVTQFPSHSVIEKGQTVTLRCDPISGHDNLYWYRRVMGKEIKFLLHFVKESKQDESGMPNNRFLAERTGGTYSTLKVQPAELEDSGVYFCASSQSSGSPLHFGNGTRLTVT.

The genes are TRBV9 and TRBJ2-7; 9 positions agree with TRBD1. The J segment lost 3 bases and the V segment lost 0 bases, leaving 4 bases of the junction unmatched. Germline CDR1 is SGDLS and CDR2 is YYNGEE. The CDR3 consists of 15 residues. This chain's CDR3 is CASSVDGTGLYEQYF. The CDR3, as DNA: TGTGCCAGCAGCGTAGATGGGACAGGGCTCTACGAGCAGTACTTC. Based on the CDR3 plus reference TRBV9 and TRBJ2-7, the full variable domain is DSGVTQTPKHLITATGQRVTLRCSPRSGDLSVYWYQQSLDQGLQFLIQYYNGEERAKGNILERFSAQQFPDLHSELNLSSLELGDSALYFCASSVDGTGLYEQYFGPGTRLTVT.

The CDR3 DNA follows: TGTGCCAGCTCGGGACAAAATTCACCCCTCCACTTT. Translated: CASSGQNSPLHF. The chain employs TRBV18 and TRBJ1-6, with a possible D match to TRBD1 (6 bases). CDR3 size: 12 residues. The germline gives CDR1 KGHSH, CDR2 LQKENI. Trimming shortened V by 6 bases and J by 7 bases, and 7 bases separated the two germline ends.

The chain joins TRBV6-6 to TRBJ2-1; 8 nucleotides align to TRBD1. CDR1 is MNHNY, CDR2 SVGAGI, per germline (reference sequence). The V gene end was trimmed by 5 bases and the J gene end by 7 bases; junction bases not matched to a gene: 10. The CDR3 has 15 amino acids. The CDR3 DNA is TGTGCCAGCAGTAAGGGGACAGGCTTTGGGAATGAGCAGTTCTTC. As protein: CASSKGTGFGNEQFF.

This clone showed up many times. The chain carries TRBV6-1 and TRBJ2-3, with 9 bases that match TRBD2. Germline CDR1 MNHNS, CDR2 SASEGT. With V trimmed by 1 base and J by 1 base, 0 bases remained unmatched. This CDR3 has 15 residues. Here the CDR3 reads CASSEERGGTDTQYF. The CDR3 nucleotides are TGTGCCAGCAGTGAAGAGCGGGGGGGCACAGATACGCAGTATTTT.

This clone was detected only once. The rearrangement links TRBV6-5 to TRBJ2-1, with D maybe TRBD1 (6 bases). This CDR3 is 13 amino acids long. The germline V and J ends were trimmed by 11 bases and 3 bases, with 14 bases remaining between them. Germline values: CDR1 MNHEY, CDR2 SVGAGI. CDR3 loop: CAARSDSYNEQFF. The CDR3 coding sequence is TGTGCCGCTAGGTCGGACAGCTACAATGAGCAGTTCTTC.

J is TRBJ1-2 and V is TRBV2; D gene ambiguous. The CDR3 is made up of 15 amino acids. Per germline, CDR1 SNHLY and CDR2 FYNNEI. Trimming left V 7 bases short and J 0 bases short, with 15 bases between. The CDR3 protein is CASTLSSGANYGYTF. CDR3 DNA: TGTGCCAGCACCCTCTCATCCGGAGCTAACTATGGCTACACCTTC.

V usage is TRBV3-1 (or the pseudogene TRBV3-2) and J usage is TRBJ1-2, with TRBD1 identical over 10 bases. There are 14 residues in the CDR3. From germline, CDR1 is LGHDT and CDR2 YNNKEL (reference sequence). Trimming removed 4 bases from V and 8 bases from J; junction bases left unmatched: 7. The CDR3 region is CASSPKDRGLGYTF. The CDR3 region has the DNA TGTGCCAGCAGCCCGAAAGACAGGGGGCTAGGCTACACCTTC.

This sequence joins TRBV4-2 and TRBJ2-3; D is unclear. Trimming left V 1 base short and J 0 bases short, with 11 bases between. The CDR3 sequence is 16 residues long. Germline V CDR1 and CDR2: LGHNA, YNFKEQ. The CDR3 here is CASSQGLADSTDTQYF. For the CDR3, the DNA is TGTGCCAGCAGCCAAGGTCTGGCGGATAGCACAGATACGCAGTATTTT.

This clone was observed a few times. The V and J genes are TRBV19 and TRBJ1-2, with 10 nucleotides matching TRBD1. Germline V lookup: CDR1 LNHDA, CDR2 SQIVND (reference sequence). The CDR3 totals 14 residues. J lost 4 bases, V lost 8 bases, and 7 bases had no gene match. As DNA, the CDR3 is TGTGCCAGTCGGGACAGGGGATTCTCCTATGGCTACACCTTC. Translated, it gives CASRDRGFSYGYTF.

This rearrangement joins TRBV3-1 (or the pseudogene TRBV3-2) to TRBJ1-1, with D unclear. The CDR3 is made up of 14 amino acids. V was trimmed by 3 bases and J by 2 bases, leaving 10 bases between them. The germline gives CDR1 LGHDT, CDR2 YNNKEL (reference sequence). CDR3 in amino acids: CASSQEYRNTEAFF. The CDR3, as DNA: TGTGCCAGCAGCCAGGAATACAGAAACACTGAAGCTTTCTTT.

The chain carries TRBV6-6 and TRBJ2-3; TRBD1 aligns across 8 bases. V lost 4 bases and J lost 4; bases outside the gene matches: 10. Germline CDR1 and CDR2: MNHNY and SVGAGI (reference sequence). The CDR3 is 16 amino acids. The CDR3 sequence is CASSSRDRQKADTQYF. The DNA of the CDR3 is TGTGCCAGCAGTTCCCGGGACAGGCAGAAGGCAGATACGCAGTATTTT.

This clone was seen a single time. The chain joins TRBV18 to TRBJ2-7; possible D gene TRBD1, 5 bases. Trimming pared 2 bases from V and 2 bases from J, leaving 10 bases between. The CDR3 length is 14 residues. The germline V gene encodes CDR1 KGHSH and CDR2 LQKENI. DNA for the CDR3: TGTGCCAGCTCACCAAATAGACAGACCTACGAGCAGTACTTC. Residues: CASSPNRQTYEQYF.

The chain carries TRBV2 and TRBJ1-1, with 12 positions matching TRBD1. Trimming at V came to 6 bases and at J to 6 bases, leaving 5 bases not matched to a gene. The CDR3 is 14 residues long. Germline lookup yields CDR1 SNHLY and CDR2 FYNNEI. The CDR3 sequence: CASRGGDRGPEAFF. In DNA form, the CDR3 reads TGTGCCAGCAGGGGCGGGGACAGGGGGCCTGAAGCTTTCTTT.

This chain joins TRBV4-1 and TRBJ2-1; possible D gene TRBD2, 6 bases. The CDR3 is 14 residues long. Trimming left V 0 bases short and J 13 bases short, with 16 bases between. The V gene's germline CDR1 is MGHRA and CDR2 YSYEKL. The chain's CDR3 is CASSQDRGADPQFF. The CDR3 DNA reads as TGCGCCAGCAGCCAAGATCGCGGGGCCGACCCTCAGTTCTTC.

This clone was counted once. The genes are TRBV5-5 and TRBJ2-2; 7 bases map to TRBD1. Germline V CDR1 and CDR2: SGHKS, YYEKEE (reference sequence). The CDR3 has 16 amino acids. Trimming at V came to 4 bases and at J to 1 base, leaving 7 bases not matched to a gene. CDR3 DNA: TGTGCCAGCAGCCACCCCGACAGGGTGAACACCGGGGAGCTGTTTTTT. Translation gives CASSHPDRVNTGELFF.

The CDR3 bases are TGTGCCAGCAGCTCCACTTCTAGCGGGAGGGCTGAGCAGTTCTTC. Its protein is CASSSTSSGRAEQFF. The V call is TRBV7-2, the J call TRBJ2-1; 12 bases agree with TRBD2. Trimming at V came to 4 bases and at J to 9 bases, leaving 7 bases not matched to a gene. This CDR3 spans 15 amino acids. Germline CDR1 is SGHTA and CDR2 is FQGNSA.

J is TRBJ2-1 and V is TRBV19, with a weak D call TRBD1 (5 bases). The germline V and J ends were trimmed by 4 bases and 0 bases, with 10 bases remaining between them. Germline CDR1 is LNHDA and CDR2 is SQIVND (reference sequence). The CDR3 is made up of 15 amino acids. CDR3 nucleotides: TGTGCCAGTAGTAGACAGCCAAACTCCTACAATGAGCAGTTCTTC. Protein: CASSRQPNSYNEQFF.

The chain employs TRBV29-1 and TRBJ2-1; 7 nucleotides agree with TRBD2. The germline V gene encodes CDR1 SQVTM and CDR2 ANQGSEA. The CDR3 runs to 14 residues. The J segment lost 6 bases and the V segment lost 3 bases, leaving 8 bases of the junction unmatched. CDR3 coding DNA: TGCAGCGTTGACTGGCAGGGAGGGGTCAATGAGCAGTTCTTC. This sequence encodes CSVDWQGGVNEQFF.

This chain links TRBV28 with TRBJ2-3; 8 bases line up with TRBD2. Trimming removed 2 bases from V and 5 bases from J; junction bases left unmatched: 3. CDR1 and CDR2 from the germline V gene are MDHEN and SYDVKM. The CDR3 contains 14 residues. Written as DNA, the CDR3 is TGTGCCAGCAGTTTACGGCGGGAGGTAGATACGCAGTATTTT. Translated: CASSLRREVDTQYF.